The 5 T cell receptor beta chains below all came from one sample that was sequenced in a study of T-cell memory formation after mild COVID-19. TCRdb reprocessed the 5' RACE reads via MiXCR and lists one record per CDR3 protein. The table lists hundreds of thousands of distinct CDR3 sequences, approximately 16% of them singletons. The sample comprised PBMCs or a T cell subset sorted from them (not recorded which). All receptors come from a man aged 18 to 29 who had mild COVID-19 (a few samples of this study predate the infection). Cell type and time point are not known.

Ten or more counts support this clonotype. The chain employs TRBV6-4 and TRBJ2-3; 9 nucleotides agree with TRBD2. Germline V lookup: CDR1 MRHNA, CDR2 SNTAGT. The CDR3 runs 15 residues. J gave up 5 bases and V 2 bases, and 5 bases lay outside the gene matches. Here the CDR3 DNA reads TGTGCCAGCAGTGACGGTGCGGGGGGGCAAGATACGCAGTATTTT. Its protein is CASSDGAGGQDTQYF.

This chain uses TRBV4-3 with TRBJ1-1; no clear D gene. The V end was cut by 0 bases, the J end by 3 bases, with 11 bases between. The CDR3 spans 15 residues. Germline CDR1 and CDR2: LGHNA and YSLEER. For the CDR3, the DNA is TGCGCCAGCAGCCAAGACCGGGTCCCGCACACTGAAGCTTTCTTT. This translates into CASSQDRVPHTEAFF.

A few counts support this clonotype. This CDR3 reads CASSLRGGTNTGELFF. The CDR3, as DNA: TGTGCCAGCAGCCTGAGGGGGGGAACGAACACCGGGGAGCTGTTTTTT. The chain is built from TRBV7-3 and TRBJ2-2, with D possibly matching TRBD2 (7 bases). V lost 5 bases and J lost 0, with 13 bases in between. The germline CDR1 and CDR2 sequences are SGHTA and FQGTGA. The CDR3 length is 16 residues.

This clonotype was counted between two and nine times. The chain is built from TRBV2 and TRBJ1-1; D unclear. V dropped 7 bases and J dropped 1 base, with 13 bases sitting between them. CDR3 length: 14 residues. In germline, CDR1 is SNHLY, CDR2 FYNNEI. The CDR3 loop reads CASKAGRSNTEAFF. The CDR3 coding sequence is TGTGCCAGCAAGGCGGGGAGATCGAACACTGAAGCTTTCTTT.

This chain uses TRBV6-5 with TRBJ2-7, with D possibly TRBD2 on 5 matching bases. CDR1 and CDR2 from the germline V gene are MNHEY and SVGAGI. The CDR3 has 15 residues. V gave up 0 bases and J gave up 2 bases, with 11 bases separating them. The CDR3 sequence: CASSYSGLDAYEQYF. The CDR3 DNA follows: TGTGCCAGCAGTTACTCAGGACTCGACGCCTACGAGCAGTACTTC.